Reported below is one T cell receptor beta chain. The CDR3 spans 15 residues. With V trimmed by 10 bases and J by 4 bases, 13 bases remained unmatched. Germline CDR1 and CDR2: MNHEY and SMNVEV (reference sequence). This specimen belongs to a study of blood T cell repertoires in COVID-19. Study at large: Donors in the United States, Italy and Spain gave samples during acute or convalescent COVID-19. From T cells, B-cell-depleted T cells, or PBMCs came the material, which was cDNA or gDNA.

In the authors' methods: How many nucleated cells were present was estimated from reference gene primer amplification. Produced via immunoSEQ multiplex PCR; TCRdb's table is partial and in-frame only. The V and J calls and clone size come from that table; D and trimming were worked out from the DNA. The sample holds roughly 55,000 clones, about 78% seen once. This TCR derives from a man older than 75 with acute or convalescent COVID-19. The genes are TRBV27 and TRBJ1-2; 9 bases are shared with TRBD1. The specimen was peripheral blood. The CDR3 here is CATRPTGGVGYGYTF. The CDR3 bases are TGTGCCACAAGGCCTACAGGGGGCGTCGGCTATGGCTACACCTTC.